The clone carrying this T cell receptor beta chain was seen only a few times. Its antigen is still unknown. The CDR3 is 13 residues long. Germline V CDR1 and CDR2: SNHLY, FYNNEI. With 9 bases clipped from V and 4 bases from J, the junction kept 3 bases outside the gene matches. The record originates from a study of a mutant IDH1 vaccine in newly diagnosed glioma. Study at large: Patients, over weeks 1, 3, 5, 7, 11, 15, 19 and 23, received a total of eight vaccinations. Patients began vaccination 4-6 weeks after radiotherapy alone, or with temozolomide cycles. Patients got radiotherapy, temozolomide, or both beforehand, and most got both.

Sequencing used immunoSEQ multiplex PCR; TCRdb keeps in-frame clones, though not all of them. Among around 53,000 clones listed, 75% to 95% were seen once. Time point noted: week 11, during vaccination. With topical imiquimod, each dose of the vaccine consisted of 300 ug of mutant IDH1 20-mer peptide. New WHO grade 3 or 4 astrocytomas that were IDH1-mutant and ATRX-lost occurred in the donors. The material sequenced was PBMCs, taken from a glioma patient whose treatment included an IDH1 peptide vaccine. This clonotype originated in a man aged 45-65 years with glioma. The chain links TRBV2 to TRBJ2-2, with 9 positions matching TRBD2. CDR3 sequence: CASGLAPTGELFF. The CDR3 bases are TGTGCCAGTGGACTAGCGCCCACCGGGGAGCTGTTTTTT.